Listed below are T cell receptor beta chains from one sample, sequenced in a study of CD8 T cells in ankylosing spondylitis. TCRdb itself ran the 5' RACE reads through MiXCR, one entry per CDR3 protein. The table records 200,000 or so distinct CDR3 sequences, 10% to 15% of them present only once. The sequencing input was blood, either unsorted or a sorted T cell fraction (not recorded which). Source of these receptors: a female donor with ankylosing spondylitis or in good health (not recorded which). Each CDR3 is given with its conserved first and last residue. A D gene is named only where the DNA matches it firmly. Part of the rows lack a size; the others show once, few, many or a class for expanded clones.

TRBJ2-5 few TRBD1 TRBV20-1 CSARDSGQGGETQYF TGCAGTGCTAGGGACTCGGGACAGGGTGGAGAGACCCAGTACTTC
TRBJ2-1 . TRBD2 TRBV7-2 CASSPTSGRFNEQFF TGTGCCAGCAGCCCCACTAGCGGGAGGTTTAATGAGCAGTTCTTC
TRBJ1-2 many . TRBV13 CASTLFSGTSLTGGYTF TGTGCCAGCACCCTCTTTTCCGGGACGTCGCTAACTGGTGGCTACACCTTC
TRBJ2-2 many TRBD1 TRBV3-1 CASSQGQGVDTGELFF TGTGCCAGCAGCCAAGGACAGGGAGTCGACACCGGGGAGCTGTTTTTT
TRBJ2-1 few . TRBV4-3 CASSQAQGSYNEQFF TGCGCCAGCAGCCAAGCGCAGGGCTCCTACAATGAGCAGTTCTTC
TRBJ1-1 many . TRBV28 CASRPTGPNTEAFF TGTGCCTCGCGCCCAACCGGCCCAAACACTGAAGCTTTCTTT
TRBJ2-7 few . TRBV20-1 CSARDNRLDYEQYF TGCAGTGCTAGAGATAACCGTTTGGACTACGAGCAGTACTTC
TRBJ1-1 many TRBD1 TRBV7-9 CASSLVRDRDTEAFF TGTGCCAGCAGCTTGGTCCGGGACAGGGACACTGAAGCTTTCTTT
TRBJ2-2 . . TRBV12-3/TRBV12-4 CASSSYGAGELFF TGTGCCAGCAGTTCATATGGGGCCGGGGAGCTGTTTTTT
TRBJ1-5 few . TRBV7-2 CASSSLDSNQPQHF TGTGCCAGCAGCTCCCTGGACAGCAATCAGCCCCAGCATTTT
TRBJ2-2 many . TRBV12-3/TRBV12-4 CASSLVPGVGELFF TGTGCCAGCAGTTTAGTCCCGGGAGTCGGGGAGCTGTTTTTT
TRBJ2-7 many . TRBV5-6 CASSFKYRPFSYEQYF TGTGCCAGCAGCTTTAAGTACCGGCCTTTCTCCTACGAGCAGTACTTC
TRBJ1-4 many . TRBV7-9 CASSLGDGASNEKLFF TGTGCCAGCAGCTTAGGGGACGGAGCAAGTAATGAAAAACTGTTTTTT
TRBJ2-3 many TRBD2 TRBV20-1 CSAAIFTSGLLSDTQYF TGCAGTGCTGCGATCTTTACTAGCGGGTTATTATCAGATACGCAGTATTTT
TRBJ1-1 many . TRBV5-1 CASSLSTNTEAFF TGCGCCAGCAGCTTGTCGACGAACACTGAAGCTTTCTTT
TRBJ2-7 few TRBD1 TRBV2 CAITRDRAYEQYF TGTGCCATCACCCGGGACAGGGCCTACGAGCAGTACTTC
TRBJ2-2 . . TRBV27 CASSLHGTTDTGELFF TGTGCCAGCAGTTTACACGGGACAACCGACACCGGGGAGCTGTTTTTT
TRBJ2-1 many TRBD2 TRBV20-1 CSASPLAGIGYNEQFF TGCAGTGCTAGCCCACTAGCGGGAATAGGCTACAATGAGCAGTTCTTC
TRBJ1-3 many TRBD1 TRBV11-1 CASSSPAGQGRPGNTIYF TGTGCCAGCAGCTCGCCGGCCGGACAGGGAAGACCTGGAAACACCATATATTTT
TRBJ2-5 many TRBD2 TRBV20-1 CSARGGLAGGLGETQYF TGCAGTGCTAGGGGAGGACTAGCGGGAGGTCTCGGCGAGACCCAGTACTTC
TRBJ2-7 many TRBD2 TRBV5-1 CASSPSGTYEQYF TGCGCCAGCAGCCCTAGCGGGACCTACGAGCAGTACTTC
TRBJ2-3 . TRBD2 TRBV7-2 CASSLAGGPTSTDTQYF TGTGCCAGCAGCTTAGCGGGAGGGCCGACTAGCACAGATACGCAGTATTTT
TRBJ2-1 many TRBD2 TRBV5-1 CASSLVAGVNEQFF TGCGCCAGCAGCTTGGTAGCGGGAGTCAATGAGCAGTTCTTC
TRBJ1-2 many . TRBV29-1 CSVESQAGYTF TGCAGCGTTGAAAGCCAGGCAGGCTACACCTTC
TRBJ2-1 . . TRBV18 CASSPPGSGLVYNEQFF TGTGCCAGCTCACCACCGGGCAGCGGCCTTGTCTACAATGAGCAGTTCTTC
TRBJ2-1 . TRBD2 TRBV6-1 CASKLAVSYNEQFF TGTGCCAGCAAACTAGCGGTTTCCTACAATGAGCAGTTCTTC
TRBJ2-2 . . TRBV5-4 CASSSFLGAGELFF TGTGCCAGCAGCTCCTTCCTGGGGGCCGGGGAGCTGTTTTTT
TRBJ2-5 . . TRBV7-9 CASSSRRGQETQYF TGTGCCAGCAGCTCACGACGGGGCCAAGAGACCCAGTACTTC
TRBJ2-1 many . TRBV6-5 CASSYSSGPYNEQFF TGTGCCAGCAGTTACTCGTCCGGACCTTACAATGAGCAGTTCTTC
TRBJ2-3 few TRBD2 TRBV19 CASSMQSAGGGSDTQYF TGTGCCAGTAGTATGCAATCGGCGGGAGGAGGGTCAGATACGCAGTATTTT
TRBJ2-7 . TRBD1 TRBV5-6 CASSFGGTGLYEQYF TGTGCCAGCAGCTTCGGAGGGACAGGGCTCTACGAGCAGTACTTC
TRBJ1-1 many TRBD1 TRBV7-3 CASSPRTGGRAEAFF TGTGCCAGCAGCCCGAGGACAGGGGGTCGCGCTGAAGCTTTCTTT
TRBJ2-3 . TRBD2 TRBV28 CASTTGGSGSGDTQYF TGTGCCAGCACCACCGGTGGTAGCGGGAGTGGAGATACGCAGTATTTT
TRBJ2-7 . . TRBV6-5 CASRYQGEGSYEQYF TGTGCCAGCAGATACCAGGGAGAGGGCTCCTACGAGCAGTACTTC
TRBJ1-4 . . TRBV7-2 CASSLSGTSTNEKLFF TGTGCCAGCAGCCTTTCCGGGACTTCAACTAATGAAAAACTGTTTTTT
TRBJ2-1 many . TRBV29-1 CSVESGNEQFF TGCAGCGTTGAGTCCGGCAATGAGCAGTTCTTC
TRBJ2-2 . . TRBV11-2 CASSLDQGGTGELFF TGTGCCAGCAGCTTAGACCAGGGAGGCACCGGGGAGCTGTTTTTT
TRBJ1-5 few TRBD1 TRBV15 CATSKRQGSQPQHF TGTGCCACCAGCAAGAGACAGGGTTCTCAGCCCCAGCATTTT
TRBJ2-3 many TRBD1 TRBV7-9 CASSMTGWSDTQYF TGTGCCAGCAGCATGACAGGGTGGTCGGATACGCAGTATTTT
TRBJ2-3 . . TRBV20-1 CAAIDKSTSTDTQYF TGCGCCGCGATAGACAAGTCGACTAGCACAGATACGCAGTATTTT
TRBJ2-4 many . TRBV11-1 CASSFHQGQNIQYF TGTGCCAGCAGCTTTCACCAGGGGCAAAACATTCAGTACTTC
TRBJ1-1 . TRBD1 TRBV5-1 CASTRGQGDTEAFF TGCGCCAGCACCCGGGGACAGGGTGACACTGAAGCTTTCTTT
TRBJ1-5 . TRBD1 TRBV4-2 CASSQDLGGTQPQHF TGTGCCAGCAGCCAAGACCTAGGGGGCACTCAGCCCCAGCATTTT
TRBJ2-3 many . TRBV6-5 CASSYQGFDTQYF TGTGCCAGCAGTTACCAGGGATTTGATACGCAGTATTTT
TRBJ2-5 . . TRBV15 CATSRGAGLTETQYF TGTGCCACCAGCAGGGGGGCCGGACTTACGGAGACCCAGTACTTC